One sample yielded the 3 T cell receptor beta chains listed below, sequenced in a study of identical twins. From the 5' RACE reads, TCRdb called clonotypes with MiXCR, one entry per CDR3 protein. The table has around 1.7 million distinct CDR3 sequences, less than 35% seen once; the top ten hold less than 0.35%. Sequencing was performed on cord blood. The receptors derive from a newborn girl in good health.

In this sample, this clonotype turned up a few times. This sequence joins TRBV9 and TRBJ2-1; TRBD2 matches at 8 bases. The V gene end was trimmed by 0 bases and the J gene end by 8 bases; junction bases not matched to a gene: 10. The CDR3 is 16 amino acids. Per the germline V gene, CDR1 is SGDLS and CDR2 is YYNGEE. The CDR3 nucleotides read TGTGCCAGCAGCGTAGAGGGGACTAGAGTTTTCCATGAGCAGTTCTTC. Its protein is CASSVEGTRVFHEQFF.

This chain uses TRBV20-1 with TRBJ2-7; no clear D. The J call could be wrong; TRBJ2-5 is a better fit for the DNA end. Germline loops: CDR1 DFQATT, CDR2 SNEGSKA (reference sequence). The CDR3 is 14 residues long. The CDR3 coding sequence is TGCAGTGCTGACGAGGCGGTCCCGCAAGAGACCCAGTACTTC. Its protein is CSADEAVPQETQYF.

V usage is TRBV5-1 and J usage is TRBJ2-5; 10 bases match TRBD2. The CDR3 is made up of 15 amino acids. CDR1 is SGHRS and CDR2 is YFSETQ in the germline V gene. Trimming took 0 bases from V and 4 from J; bases not matched to a gene: 3. CDR3 protein: CASSLDRTSGETQYF. CDR3 nucleotides: TGCGCCAGCAGCTTGGATAGGACTAGCGGAGAGACCCAGTACTTC.